This is a list of T cell receptor beta chains from one sample in a study of shared clonotypes between healthy human individuals. Method: immunoSEQ multiplex PCR; TCRdb's copy keeps in-frame clones and lacks some. The data show more than 2 million clones, about 95% seen once. The material sequenced was naive CD8+ T cells sorted from blood. Source of these receptors: a man in his late teens or twenties in good health. Each CDR3 is given with its conserved first and last residue. The order of the fields is V gene, clone size, D gene, J gene, CDR3 protein, CDR3 DNA. A D gene is named only where the DNA matches it firmly. The size entry is marked missing in some rows and otherwise reads once, few, many or a size class.

TRBV5-4	-	-	TRBJ1-4	CASSYGPGGTNEKLFF	TGTGCCAGCAGTTATGGTCCCGGGGGAACTAATGAAAAACTGTTTTTT
TRBV30	-	-	TRBJ1-6	CAWTSTGDTYNSPLHF	TGTGCCTGGACCTCTACAGGAGATACTTATAATTCACCCCTCCACTTT
TRBV15	-	-	TRBJ2-7	CATSRDRSYEQYF	TGTGCCACCAGCAGAGATCGATCCTACGAGCAGTACTTC
TRBV9	-	-	TRBJ1-6	CASSVENSYNSPLHF	TGTGCCAGCAGCGTAGAGAACAGTTATAATTCACCCCTCCACTTT
TRBV5-1	-	TRBD1	TRBJ2-7	CASTTIGDRGSYEQYF	TGCGCCAGCACCACCATAGGGGACAGGGGCTCCTACGAGCAGTACTTC
TRBV29-1	-	-	TRBJ2-2	CSVENGSNTGELFF	TGCAGCGTTGAGAACGGGTCCAACACCGGGGAGCTGTTTTTT
TRBV27	once	-	TRBJ2-6	CASSLGGGGANVLTF	TGTGCCAGCAGCCTGGGGGGAGGTGGGGCCAACGTCCTGACTTTC
TRBV30	-	TRBD1	TRBJ2-3	CAWRGTGGSQYF	TGTGCCTGGAGGGGGACAGGGGGTTCCCAGTATTTT
TRBV30	-	TRBD1	TRBJ2-1	CAWGGRVGTGILEQFF	TGTGCCTGGGGGGGCCGGGTCGGGACAGGAATCTTGGAGCAGTTCTTC
TRBV27	-	TRBD2	TRBJ2-5	CASSSGGLVTETQYF	TGTGCCAGCAGCTCGGGGGGTCTAGTGACGGAGACCCAGTACTTC
TRBV4-3	-	-	TRBJ2-1	CASSPLSGPYNEQFF	TGCGCCAGCAGCCCACTGAGCGGCCCCTACAATGAGCAGTTCTTC
TRBV27	-	-	TRBJ1-5	CASSPEGVYSNQPQHF	TGTGCCAGCAGTCCCGAAGGGGTCTATAGCAATCAGCCCCAGCATTTT
TRBV5-1	-	TRBD1	TRBJ1-1	CASSLQGPDAEAFF	TGCGCCAGCAGCTTACAGGGGCCGGACGCTGAAGCTTTCTTT
TRBV6-5	-	-	TRBJ2-3	CASNEPGTDTQYF	TGTGCCAGCAACGAACCGGGCACAGATACGCAGTATTTT
TRBV9	-	-	TRBJ2-7	CASSEGGSSYEQYF	TGTGCCAGCAGCGAGGGGGGCAGCTCCTACGAGCAGTACTTC
TRBV6-5	-	-	TRBJ2-7	CASSQGGNSYEQYF	TGTGCCAGCAGCCAAGGGGGGAATAGCTACGAGCAGTACTTC
TRBV19	once	-	TRBJ1-2	CASTPDSGDGYTF	TGTGCCAGTACCCCCGACTCAGGGGATGGCTACACCTTC
TRBV7-8	-	TRBD2	TRBJ2-7	CASSLGTSGSTYEQYF	TGTGCCAGCAGCTTAGGGACTAGCGGGAGCACCTACGAGCAGTACTTC
TRBV4-3	-	TRBD2	TRBJ2-3	CASSQDATSGPSTDTQYF	TGCGCCAGCAGCCAAGACGCGACTAGCGGCCCTAGCACAGATACGCAGTATTTT
TRBV7-3	-	-	TRBJ2-3	CASSSEAEGTDTQYF	TGTGCCAGCAGCTCCGAGGCCGAGGGGACAGATACGCAGTATTTT
TRBV6-1	-	-	TRBJ2-5	CASSVYRARGETQYF	TGTGCCAGCAGTGTATACCGGGCCCGAGGGGAGACCCAGTACTTC
TRBV7-6	-	TRBD2	TRBJ2-3	CASSLDEGLAGESDTQYF	TGTGCCAGCAGCTTAGATGAGGGACTAGCTGGTGAATCAGATACGCAGTATTTT
TRBV6-1	-	TRBD1	TRBJ2-7	CASSEGGTGGFTYEQYF	TGTGCCAGCAGTGAAGGAGGGACAGGGGGCTTCACCTACGAGCAGTACTTC
TRBV2	few	-	TRBJ2-7	CASTGDGTYF	TGTGCCAGCACTGGGGACGGCACGTACTTC
TRBV6-1	-	-	TRBJ1-5	CASSEFWGDRDQPQHF	TGTGCCAGCAGTGAATTTTGGGGTGATAGGGATCAGCCCCAGCATTTT
TRBV10-1	once	TRBD2	TRBJ2-1	CASSDFELAGDNEQFF	TGCGCCAGCAGTGATTTCGAACTAGCGGGGGACAATGAGCAGTTCTTC
TRBV7-2	-	TRBD2	TRBJ2-1	CASSLLPGGYNEQFF	TGTGCCAGCAGCTTATTGCCGGGGGGCTACAATGAGCAGTTCTTC
TRBV2	-	-	TRBJ1-2	CASSDMASYGYTF	TGTGCCAGCAGTGATATGGCTTCATATGGCTACACCTTC
TRBV7-9	-	-	TRBJ2-7	CASSLVVGISYEQYF	TGTGCCAGCAGCTTAGTAGTAGGAATCTCCTACGAGCAGTACTTC
TRBV4-2	-	-	TRBJ1-1	CASSQMTGEAFF	TGTGCCAGCAGCCAAATGACGGGGGAAGCTTTCTTT
TRBV4-2	-	TRBD1	TRBJ1-2	CASSTQTGGADGYTF	TGTGCCAGCAGCACACAGACAGGGGGGGCAGATGGCTACACCTTC
TRBV7-8	-	-	TRBJ1-5	CASSLAGLQPQHF	TGTGCCAGCAGCTTAGCAGGGCTTCAGCCCCAGCATTTT
TRBV10-1	-	-	TRBJ2-1	CASSESTSVYNEQFF	TGCGCCAGCAGTGAGTCGACCTCCGTGTACAATGAGCAGTTCTTC
TRBV7-8	-	TRBD2	TRBJ2-3	CASSLALAGGYTDTQYF	TGTGCCAGCAGCTTAGCACTAGCGGGGGGGTACACAGATACGCAGTATTTT
TRBV9	-	-	TRBJ2-1	CASSVGGPEQFF	TGTGCCAGCAGCGTAGGTGGCCCTGAGCAGTTCTTC
TRBV5-1	-	-	TRBJ2-3	CASSLFYGSTDTQYF	TGCGCCAGCAGCTTGTTTTATGGGTCCACAGATACGCAGTATTTT
TRBV11-2	once	-	TRBJ2-7	CASSLSPGREQYF	TGTGCCAGCAGCTTATCGCCTGGGCGGGAGCAGTACTTC
TRBV10-2	-	TRBD2	TRBJ2-1	CASSQQGLAGGLVYNEQFF	TGCGCCAGCAGCCAACAGGGACTAGCGGGAGGCTTGGTGTACAATGAGCAGTTCTTC
TRBV25-1	-	TRBD1	TRBJ1-3	CASSGPGTADGNTIYF	TGTGCCAGCAGTGGGCCCGGGACAGCGGATGGAAACACCATATATTTT
TRBV5-4	-	-	TRBJ1-1	CASSLPDTEAFF	TGTGCCAGCAGCTTGCCGGACACTGAAGCTTTCTTT
TRBV4-1	-	-	TRBJ2-2	CASSRGTPGELFF	TGCGCCAGCAGCCGGGGGACCCCCGGGGAGCTGTTTTTT
TRBV4-2	-	TRBD2	TRBJ2-7	CASSQLLASGDYSYEQYF	TGTGCCAGCAGCCAACTCTTGGCTAGCGGGGACTACTCCTACGAGCAGTACTTC
TRBV6-5	once	TRBD1	TRBJ1-1	CASSSQGAGTEAFF	TGTGCCAGCAGTTCGCAGGGGGCTGGCACTGAAGCTTTCTTT
TRBV27	-	TRBD1	TRBJ1-2	CASSYRGSYGYTF	TGTGCCAGCAGTTACAGGGGTAGCTATGGCTACACCTTC
TRBV5-4	-	TRBD2	TRBJ2-7	CASSLAERGPSYEQYF	TGTGCCAGCAGCTTGGCCGAGCGGGGGCCTTCCTACGAGCAGTACTTC
TRBV9	-	TRBD1	TRBJ2-7	CASSVGGTVLYEQYF	TGTGCCAGCAGCGTAGGTGGGACAGTTCTCTACGAGCAGTACTTC
TRBV19	once	-	TRBJ2-7	CASSISADWDEQYF	TGTGCCAGTAGTATCTCCGCAGACTGGGACGAGCAGTACTTC